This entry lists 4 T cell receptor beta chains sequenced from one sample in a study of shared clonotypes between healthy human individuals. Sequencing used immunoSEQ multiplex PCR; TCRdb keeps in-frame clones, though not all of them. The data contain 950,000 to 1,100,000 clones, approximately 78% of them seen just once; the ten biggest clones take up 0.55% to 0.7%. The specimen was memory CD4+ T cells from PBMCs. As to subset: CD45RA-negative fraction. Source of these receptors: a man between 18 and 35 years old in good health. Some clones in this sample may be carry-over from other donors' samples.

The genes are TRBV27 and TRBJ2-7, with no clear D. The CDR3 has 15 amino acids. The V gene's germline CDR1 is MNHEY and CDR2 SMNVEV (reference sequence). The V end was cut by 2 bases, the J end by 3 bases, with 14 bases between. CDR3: CASSLRLGGGYEQYF. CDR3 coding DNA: TGTGCCAGCAGTTTAAGATTGGGCGGCGGCTACGAGCAGTACTTC.

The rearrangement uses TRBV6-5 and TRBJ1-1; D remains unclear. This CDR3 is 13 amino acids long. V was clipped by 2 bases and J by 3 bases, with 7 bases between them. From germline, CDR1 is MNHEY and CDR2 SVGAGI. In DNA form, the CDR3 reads TGTGCCAGCAGTTACAAGGAAGACACTGAAGCTTTCTTT. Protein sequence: CASSYKEDTEAFF.

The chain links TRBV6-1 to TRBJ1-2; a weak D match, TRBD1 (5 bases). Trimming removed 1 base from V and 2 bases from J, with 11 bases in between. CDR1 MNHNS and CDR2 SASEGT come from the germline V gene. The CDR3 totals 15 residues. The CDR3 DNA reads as TGTGCCAGCAGTGAAGTTATGGGGCCGAACTATGGCTACACCTTC. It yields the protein CASSEVMGPNYGYTF.

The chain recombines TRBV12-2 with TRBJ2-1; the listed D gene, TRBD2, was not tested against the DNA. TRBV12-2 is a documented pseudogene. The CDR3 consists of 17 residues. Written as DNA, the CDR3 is TGTGCAAGTCGCTTAAGTAGCGGGAGGGCCGGGAACAATGAGCAGTTCTTC. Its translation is CASRLSSGRAGNNEQFF.